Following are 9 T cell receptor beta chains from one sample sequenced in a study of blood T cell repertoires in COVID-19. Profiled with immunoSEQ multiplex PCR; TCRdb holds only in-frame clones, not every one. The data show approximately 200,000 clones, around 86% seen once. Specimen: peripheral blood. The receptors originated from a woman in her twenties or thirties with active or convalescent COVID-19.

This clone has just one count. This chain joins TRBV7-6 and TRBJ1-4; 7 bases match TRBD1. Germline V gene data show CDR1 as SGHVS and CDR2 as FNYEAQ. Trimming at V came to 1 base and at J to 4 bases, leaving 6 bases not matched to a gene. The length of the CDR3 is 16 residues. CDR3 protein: CASSLVSGGINEKLFF. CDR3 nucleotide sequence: TGTGCCAGCAGCTTAGTCTCAGGGGGTATTAATGAAAAACTGTTTTTT.

DNA for the CDR3: TGTGCCAGCAGCCAAGCCAGGCGGGTTCCTAATGAAAAACTGTTTTTT. Its translation: CASSQARRVPNEKLFF. The chain combines TRBV14 with TRBJ1-4; D is undetermined. Trimming cost V 1 base and J 3 bases, with 12 bases left between them. The germline V gene encodes CDR1 SGHDN and CDR2 FVKESK. The CDR3 has 16 amino acids.

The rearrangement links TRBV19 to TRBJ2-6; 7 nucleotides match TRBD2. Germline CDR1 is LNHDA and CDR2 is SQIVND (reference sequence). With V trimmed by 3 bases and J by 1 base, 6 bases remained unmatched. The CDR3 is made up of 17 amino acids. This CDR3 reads CASSILAVPSGANVLTF. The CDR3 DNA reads TGTGCCAGTAGTATCCTAGCGGTCCCATCTGGGGCCAACGTCCTGACTTTC.

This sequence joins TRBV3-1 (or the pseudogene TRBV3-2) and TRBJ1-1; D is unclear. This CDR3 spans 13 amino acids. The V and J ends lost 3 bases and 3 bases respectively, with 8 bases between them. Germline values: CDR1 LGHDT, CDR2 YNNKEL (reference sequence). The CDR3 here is CASSHVQYTEAFF. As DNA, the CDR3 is TGTGCCAGCAGCCACGTACAGTACACTGAAGCTTTCTTT.

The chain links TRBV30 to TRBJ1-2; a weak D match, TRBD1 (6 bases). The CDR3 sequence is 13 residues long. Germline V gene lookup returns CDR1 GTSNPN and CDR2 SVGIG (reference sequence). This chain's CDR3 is CARRTAGNYGYTF. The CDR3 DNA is TGTGCTCGTCGGACAGCTGGAAACTATGGCTACACCTTC.

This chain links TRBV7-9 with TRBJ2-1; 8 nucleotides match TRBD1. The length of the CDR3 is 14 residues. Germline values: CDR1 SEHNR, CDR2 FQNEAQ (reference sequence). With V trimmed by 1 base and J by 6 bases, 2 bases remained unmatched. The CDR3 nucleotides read TGTGCCAGCAGCTTAGTTACAGGGGGCAATGAGCAGTTCTTC. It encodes CASSLVTGGNEQFF.

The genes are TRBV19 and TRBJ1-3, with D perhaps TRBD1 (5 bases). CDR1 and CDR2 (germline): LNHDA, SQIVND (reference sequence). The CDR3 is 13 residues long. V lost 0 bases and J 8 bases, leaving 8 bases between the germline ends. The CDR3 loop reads CASSIERGDTIYF. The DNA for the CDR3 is TGTGCCAGTAGTATAGAACGGGGGGACACCATATATTTT.

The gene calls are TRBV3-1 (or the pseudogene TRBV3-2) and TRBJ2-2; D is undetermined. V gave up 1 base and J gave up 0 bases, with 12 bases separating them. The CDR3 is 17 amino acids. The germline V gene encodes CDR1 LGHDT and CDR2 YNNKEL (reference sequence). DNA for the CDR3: TGTGCCAGCAGCCAAGGGTATGCGGTCACGAACACCGGGGAGCTGTTTTTT. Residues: CASSQGYAVTNTGELFF.

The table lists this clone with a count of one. The CDR3: CAWKGQVNTEAFF. The CDR3 DNA reads TGTGCCTGGAAGGGACAGGTGAACACTGAAGCTTTCTTT. This chain links TRBV30 with TRBJ1-1; TRBD1 matches 8 bases. Germline CDR1 is GTSNPN and CDR2 is SVGIG (reference sequence). The CDR3 has 13 residues. Unmatched junction bases numbered 1, after V lost 4 bases and J lost 0 bases.